Below are 28 T cell receptor beta chains sequenced from a single sample in a study of blood T cell repertoires in COVID-19. Produced via immunoSEQ multiplex PCR; TCRdb's table is partial and in-frame only. Among around 29,000 clones listed, roughly 65% were seen once. The sample taken for sequencing was peripheral blood. Receptor source: a human donor in a cohort sampled during active COVID-19.

This chain uses TRBV7-8 with TRBJ1-4; D gene ambiguous. The ends were cut back, 1 base at V and 3 bases at J, with 21 bases in the middle. The CDR3 runs to 19 residues. Germline loops: CDR1 SGHVS, CDR2 FQNEAQ. CDR3 sequence reads: CASSLVHRLDVSANEKLFF. The CDR3 DNA is TGTGCCAGCAGCTTAGTCCACAGACTAGATGTTTCAGCTAATGAAAAACTGTTTTTT.

This chain uses TRBV19 with TRBJ2-1, with TRBD2 identical over 9 bases. V gave up 9 bases and J gave up 4 bases; unmatched junction bases: 7. Per the germline V gene, CDR1 is LNHDA and CDR2 is SQIVND (reference sequence). This CDR3 has 14 residues. The chain's CDR3 is CARQRGAAYNEQFF. CDR3 coding DNA: TGTGCCAGACAGCGGGGGGCGGCTTACAATGAGCAGTTCTTC.

The rearrangement links TRBV7-9 to TRBJ2-7; tentatively, D is TRBD2 (6 bases). Trimming cost V 5 bases and J 2 bases, with 19 bases left between them. CDR1 and CDR2 (germline): SEHNR, FQNEAQ (reference sequence). The CDR3 contains 16 residues. The CDR3: CASSPAGRTTAYEQYF. The CDR3 DNA reads TGTGCCAGCAGCCCCGCGGGACGGACCACAGCCTACGAGCAGTACTTC.

There are a few counts of this clone. The chain carries TRBV2 and TRBJ1-1, with D possibly TRBD1 on 5 matching bases. Germline V gives CDR1 SNHLY, CDR2 FYNNEI. V lost 5 bases and J lost 10, with 17 bases in between. CDR3 length equals 13 residues. The CDR3, as DNA: TGTGCCAGCAGTACCAAAGGGACTAGGGGAGCTTTCTTT. Amino acid sequence: CASSTKGTRGAFF.

This sequence joins TRBV9 and TRBJ2-1; 7 bases align to TRBD2. V was clipped by 1 base and J by 6 bases; unmatched bases: 7. This CDR3 comprises 15 residues. CDR1 is SGDLS and CDR2 is YYNGEE in the germline V gene. The CDR3 nucleotides read TGTGCCAGCAGCGTAACTAGCGACAGTACCAATGAGCAGTTCTTC. Encoded protein: CASSVTSDSTNEQFF.

This clone was observed a single time. The chain links TRBV10-1 to TRBJ1-1; 9 bases are shared with TRBD1. The germline V gene encodes CDR1 WNHNN and CDR2 SYGVQD (reference sequence). Trimming cost V 5 bases and J 6 bases; bases outside gene matches: 10. This CDR3 contains 15 residues. CDR3 region: CASSLSGTGKPEAFF. In DNA, the CDR3 is TGCGCCAGCAGTCTTTCCGGGACAGGGAAACCTGAAGCTTTCTTT.

The rearrangement uses TRBV4-2 and TRBJ1-2; D perhaps matches TRBD1 (5 bases). The V gene lost 3 bases and the J gene lost 11 bases, with 10 bases spanning the gap. The CDR3 extends over 11 amino acids. Per germline, CDR1 LGHNA and CDR2 YNFKEQ. CDR3 in DNA: TGTGCCAGCAGCCAGGGGGGGGGTTACACCTTC. Its protein is CASSQGGGYTF.

The genes are TRBV11-2 and TRBJ2-2; TRBD1 agrees at 7 bases. The CDR3 contains 12 residues. Trimming took 3 bases from V and 10 from J; bases not matched to a gene: 2. The germline V gene encodes CDR1 SGHAT and CDR2 FQNNGV. CDR3 protein: CASSFDREELFF. The DNA of the CDR3 is TGTGCCAGCAGCTTCGACAGGGAGGAGCTGTTTTTT.

The rearrangement uses TRBV12-3 or TRBV12-4 and TRBJ2-1; TRBD1 might be the D (6 bases). V dropped 6 bases and J dropped 5 bases, with 11 bases sitting between them. The CDR3 extends over 13 amino acids. The CDR3 region has the DNA TGTGCCAGCAGGGGGGCACCGCACAATGAGCAGTTCTTC. Encoded protein: CASRGAPHNEQFF.

The rearrangement links TRBV14 to TRBJ1-1; weak D call: TRBD1 (6 bases). This CDR3 comprises 15 residues. The germline gives CDR1 SGHDN, CDR2 FVKESK. The V end lost 4 bases, the J end lost 5 bases, and 17 bases lay between the germline ends. The DNA of the CDR3 is TGTGCCAGCAGCCTGCTAGGGGGGGGGCGGACTGAAGCTTTCTTT. The encoded protein is CASSLLGGGRTEAFF.

The V gene is TRBV19, the J gene TRBJ2-2, with D possibly matching TRBD1 (6 bases). The length of the CDR3 is 13 residues. Germline assignment: CDR1 LNHDA and CDR2 SQIVND (reference sequence). V dropped 7 bases and J dropped 1 base, with 7 bases sitting between them. For the CDR3, the DNA is TGTGCCAGTATGGACAGGAACACCGGGGAGCTGTTTTTT. Protein product: CASMDRNTGELFF.

This clone has more than one count but fewer than ten. The rearrangement links TRBV10-3 to TRBJ2-7, with TRBD1 matching over 10 bases. The CDR3 sequence is 15 residues long. Unmatched junction bases numbered 13, after V lost 8 bases and J lost 6 bases. Germline loops: CDR1 ENHRY, CDR2 SYGVKD. CDR3 DNA sequence: TGTGCCATCTCACTGTCCCGGGACAGGGGAGGCGAGCAGTACTTC. Protein sequence: CAISLSRDRGGEQYF.

In its sample, this clone was seen a few times. V is TRBV28 and J is TRBJ1-2, with D uncertain. This CDR3 comprises 13 residues. Trimming left V 5 bases short and J 8 bases short, with 15 bases between. The germline CDR1 and CDR2 sequences are MDHEN and SYDVKM. The CDR3 sequence is CASSLYTARGYTF. DNA of the CDR3: TGTGCCAGCAGTCTCTACACAGCCCGAGGCTACACCTTC.

V gene TRBV11-2 combines with J gene TRBJ2-1; D remains unclear. This CDR3 has 17 amino acids. Germline V gene sequence: CDR1 SGHAT, CDR2 FQNNGV. V dropped 0 bases and J dropped 7 bases, with 19 bases sitting between them. The CDR3 sequence is CASSLEAGLTGWNEQFF. The CDR3 DNA reads as TGTGCCAGCAGCTTAGAGGCCGGTCTAACGGGTTGGAATGAGCAGTTCTTC.

Remarks on this clone: Other nucleotide sequences from this sample produce the same CDR3. This chain links TRBV5-6 with TRBJ1-4; the D gene is possibly TRBD1 (5 bases). V lost 2 bases, J lost 8 bases, and 13 bases lay in between. The CDR3 runs to 14 residues. Per germline, CDR1 SGHDT and CDR2 YYEEEE. The CDR3 sequence: CASSLGRGYEKLFF. In DNA form, the CDR3 reads TGTGCCAGCAGCTTAGGGAGGGGATACGAAAAACTGTTTTTT.

This clone was recorded a few times. The V call is TRBV25-1, the J call TRBJ2-7, with TRBD2 matching over 10 bases. The CDR3 spans 14 residues. CDR1 is MGHDK, CDR2 SYGVNS, per germline. V lost 7 bases, J lost 1 base, and 4 bases stayed unmatched. CDR3 nucleotides: TGTGCCAGCACACCTAGCGGGAGTTCCTACGAGCAGTACTTC. It yields the protein CASTPSGSSYEQYF.

The chain employs TRBV15 and TRBJ2-2; D remains ambiguous. This CDR3 has 14 amino acids. Trimming pared 0 bases from V and 5 bases from J, leaving 7 bases between. The V gene's germline CDR1 is LNHNV and CDR2 YYDKDF (reference sequence). The CDR3 nucleotides are TGTGCCACCAGCAGAGATAAGGAGACCGGGGAGCTGTTTTTT. This sequence encodes CATSRDKETGELFF. Full variable domain (outside the CDR3, taken from reference TRBV15 and TRBJ2-2): DAMVIQNPRYQVTQFGKPVTLSCSQTLNHNVMYWYQQKSSQAPKLLFHYYDKDFNNEADTPDNFQSRRPNTSFCFLDIRSPGLGDTAMYLCATSRDKETGELFFGEGSRLTVL.

The sample holds one count of this clone. The CDR3 nucleotides are TGTGCCAGCAGCTCCTGGGACTCTCTCATAAACATTCAGTACTTC. Translated: CASSSWDSLINIQYF. The V and J genes are TRBV7-2 and TRBJ2-4; tentative D call: TRBD2 (6 bases). V was trimmed by 4 bases and J by 6 bases, leaving 16 bases between them. Per the germline V gene, CDR1 is SGHTA and CDR2 is FQGNSA. CDR3 size: 15 residues.

This rearrangement joins TRBV5-4 to TRBJ2-7; 9 nucleotides agree with TRBD1. The V gene's germline CDR1 is SGHNT and CDR2 YYREEE (reference sequence). There are 18 residues in the CDR3. V lost 4 bases to trimming and J lost 3 bases; unmatched junction nucleotides: 17. The CDR3 loop reads CASSADRGLGVTVYEQYF. In nucleotides, the CDR3 is TGTGCCAGCAGCGCGGACAGGGGCCTCGGAGTAACGGTCTACGAGCAGTACTTC.

The J gene is TRBJ2-3, the V gene TRBV10-3, with D tentatively TRBD1 (5 bases). Trimming took 7 bases from V and 2 from J, leaving 13 bases between them. This CDR3 has 14 residues. From germline, CDR1 is ENHRY and CDR2 SYGVKD. This CDR3 is CAIKDSANTDTQYF. In DNA, the CDR3 is TGTGCCATCAAAGACAGCGCAAACACAGATACGCAGTATTTT.

This CDR3 is CASSVASHNYGYTF. CDR3 sequence (DNA): TGTGCCAGCAGCGTAGCCAGTCATAACTATGGCTACACCTTC. The chain recombines TRBV9 with TRBJ1-2; D ambiguous. Trimming shortened V by 0 bases and J by 1 base, and 7 bases separated the two germline ends. CDR3 length: 14 amino acids. The germline CDR1 and CDR2 sequences are SGDLS and YYNGEE. The variable domain in full, completed from reference TRBV9 and TRBJ1-2, reads DSGVTQTPKHLITATGQRVTLRCSPRSGDLSVYWYQQSLDQGLQFLIQYYNGEERAKGNILERFSAQQFPDLHSELNLSSLELGDSALYFCASSVASHNYGYTFGSGTRLTVV.

The chain has TRBV25-1 and TRBJ2-4; D is possibly TRBD2 (6 bases). CDR1 is MGHDK, CDR2 SYGVNS, per germline. Trimming removed 8 bases from V and 10 bases from J, with 18 bases in between. The CDR3 has 13 amino acids. Here the CDR3 DNA reads TGTGCCAGCCGCGGGACCGCCATTGGTATTCAGTACTTC. The encoded protein is CASRGTAIGIQYF.

This clone was recorded once. The rearrangement uses TRBV9 and TRBJ2-1; possible D gene TRBD2, 6 bases. This CDR3 has 15 residues. The V and J ends lost 4 bases and 9 bases respectively, with 20 bases between them. Germline V CDR1 and CDR2: SGDLS, YYNGEE. CDR3 region: CASSPRLGLGSEQFF. Written as DNA, the CDR3 is TGTGCCAGCAGCCCCCGACTAGGTCTGGGTTCTGAGCAGTTCTTC.

This clone was picked up a small number of times. The chain combines TRBV5-1 with TRBJ1-6; no firm D call. V was shortened by 0 bases and J by 7 bases, with 11 bases between the two germline ends. Germline V CDR1 and CDR2: SGHRS, YFSETQ. This CDR3 has 15 residues. CDR3 protein: CASSLEVGSNSPLHF. In DNA, the CDR3 is TGCGCCAGCAGCTTGGAGGTTGGGAGCAATTCACCCCTCCACTTT. The whole variable domain, remainder taken from reference TRBV5-1 and TRBJ1-6, is KAGVTQTPRYLIKTRGQQVTLSCSPISGHRSVSWYQQTPGQGLQFLFEYFSETQRNKGNFPGRFSGRQFSNSRSEMNVSTLELGDSALYLCASSLEVGSNSPLHFGNGTRLTVT.

The V gene is TRBV28, the J gene TRBJ1-5, with TRBD1 matching 11 bases. The CDR3 consists of 16 residues. The junction had 4 bases not matched to a gene; V was cut back by 3 bases and J by 3 bases. The germline V gene has CDR1 MDHEN and CDR2 SYDVKM. CDR3 sequence (DNA): TGTGCCAGCAGTTTGGCGGGACAGGGGGACAATCAGCCCCAGCATTTT. It translates to CASSLAGQGDNQPQHF.

The chain is built from TRBV5-6 and TRBJ2-5, with a weak D call TRBD1 (5 bases). This CDR3 has 13 amino acids. The germline gives CDR1 SGHDT, CDR2 YYEEEE. V gave up 1 base and J gave up 2 bases, with 6 bases separating them. The CDR3 DNA reads as TGTGCCAGCAGCTTGAGGGGACAAGAGACCCAGTACTTC. Protein product: CASSLRGQETQYF.

The chain has TRBV20-1 and TRBJ2-1; 10 bases match TRBD2. The CDR3 has 14 residues. The J segment lost 9 bases and the V segment lost 3 bases, leaving 8 bases of the junction unmatched. Germline V gives CDR1 DFQATT, CDR2 SNEGSKA (reference sequence). The CDR3 bases are TGCAGTGCTAGTCCTAGCGGGAGAGTTGGTGAGCAGTTCTTC. Encoded protein: CSASPSGRVGEQFF.

The rearrangement uses TRBV5-5 and TRBJ1-2; 12 bases match TRBD1. Germline V gene sequence: CDR1 SGHKS, CDR2 YYEKEE (reference sequence). Losses at the gene ends were 0 bases for V and 4 bases for J; bases not matched to a gene: 7. The CDR3 is made up of 17 amino acids. The CDR3 region is CASSLAGGTGGFYGYTF. For the CDR3, the DNA is TGTGCCAGCAGCTTGGCGGGCGGGACAGGGGGCTTCTATGGCTACACCTTC.